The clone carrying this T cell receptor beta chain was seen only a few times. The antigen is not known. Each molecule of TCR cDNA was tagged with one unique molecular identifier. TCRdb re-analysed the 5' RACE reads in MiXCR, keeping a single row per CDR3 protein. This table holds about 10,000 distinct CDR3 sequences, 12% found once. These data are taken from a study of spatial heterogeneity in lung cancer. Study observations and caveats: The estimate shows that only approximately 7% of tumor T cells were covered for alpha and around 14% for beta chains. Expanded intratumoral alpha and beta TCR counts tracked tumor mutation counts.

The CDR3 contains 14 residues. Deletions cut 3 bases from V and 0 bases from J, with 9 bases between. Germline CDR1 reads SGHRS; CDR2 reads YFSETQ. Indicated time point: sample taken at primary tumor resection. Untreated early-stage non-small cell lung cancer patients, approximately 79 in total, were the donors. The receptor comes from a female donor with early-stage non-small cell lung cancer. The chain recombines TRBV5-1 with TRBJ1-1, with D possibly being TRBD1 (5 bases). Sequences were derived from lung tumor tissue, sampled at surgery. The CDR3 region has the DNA TGCGCCAGCAGCTGGACAAAAATGAACACTGAAGCTTTCTTT. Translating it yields CASSWTKMNTEAFF. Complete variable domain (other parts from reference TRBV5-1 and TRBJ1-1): KAGVTQTPRYLIKTRGQQVTLSCSPISGHRSVSWYQQTPGQGLQFLFEYFSETQRNKGNFPGRFSGRQFSNSRSEMNVSTLELGDSALYLCASSWTKMNTEAFFGQGTRLTVV.